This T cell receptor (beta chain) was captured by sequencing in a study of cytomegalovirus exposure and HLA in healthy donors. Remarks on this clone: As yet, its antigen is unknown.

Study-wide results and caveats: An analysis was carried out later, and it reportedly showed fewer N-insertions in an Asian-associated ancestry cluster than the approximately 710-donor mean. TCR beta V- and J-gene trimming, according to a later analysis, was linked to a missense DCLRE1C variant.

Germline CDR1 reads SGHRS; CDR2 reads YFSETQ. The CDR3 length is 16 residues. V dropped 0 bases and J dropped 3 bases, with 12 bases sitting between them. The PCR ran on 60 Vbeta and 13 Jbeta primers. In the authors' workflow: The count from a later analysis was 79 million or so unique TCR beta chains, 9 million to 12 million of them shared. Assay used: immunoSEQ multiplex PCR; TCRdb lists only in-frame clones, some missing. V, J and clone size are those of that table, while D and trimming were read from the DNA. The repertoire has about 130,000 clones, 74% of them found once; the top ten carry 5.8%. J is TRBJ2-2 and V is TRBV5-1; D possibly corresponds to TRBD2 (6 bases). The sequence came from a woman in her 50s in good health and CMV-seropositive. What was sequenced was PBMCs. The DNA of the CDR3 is TGCGCCAGCAGCTTGGGACGGGGGACCGACACCGGGGAGCTGTTTTTT. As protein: CASSLGRGTDTGELFF.